This TCR beta chain derives from a study of human T cells and chemical hapten exposure (dated by TCRdb to about 2021). Regarding the complete study: For sensitization, 2% DPC in acetone was applied to a 2 cm by 2 cm area of upper inner arm skin. Libraries were pooled for sequencing, and per-sample TCR yields varied mainly because of small differences in library volumes within the pool. Patient blood was sampled pre-sensitization (week 0) and at 2, 6 and about 24 weeks after DPC sensitization. Peripheral blood TCR repertoire changes were tracked in vivo in alopecia patients during primary and secondary sensitization to the hapten diphenylcyclopropenone (DPC). Under 30 alopecia patients gave blood for TCR sequencing at one to four time points (pre-sensitization, 2, 6 and 24 weeks). Weekly therapeutic DPC doses were additionally applied to the scalp of patients throughout the roughly 25-week study period. Patch testing was done on the upper back using Finn chambers containing 0.01% DPC, and results were scored after 6 days according to International Contact Dermatitis Research Group standards. Alopecia areata with under or over 50% scalp involvement, alopecia totalis and alopecia universalis were represented in the patient cohort, which was mostly female.

Library prep was done by RACE. The reads were generated on a NextSeq 500. During library preparation, unique molecular identifiers were attached to individual cDNA molecules so that TCRs could be counted in a quantitative, reproducible way. For every blood RNA sample, sequencing covered both the TCR alpha and TCR beta chains. The paper's processing steps were these. A median of about 89,000 TCRs per sample was observed, with a range of about 20,000 to 750,000. The Decombinator software suite was used to annotate V, J and CDR3 in the TCR reads. To make PS versus PT1 abundance plots, every sample was subsampled to the same number of TCRs (28,000). TCRs were defined as expanded if absent before sensitization and observed at least eight times at the 2-week time point. TCRdb trimmed the raw reads at Q25, called clones with MiXCR and kept productive beta chains. When rows share a CDR3 protein, they turn into one entry using the most common DNA and genes. None of the V and J calls come from the authors' own analysis; TCRdb made them. The sample table holds 200,000 to 300,000 distinct CDR3 sequences, of which about 9% were seen once. 2.3% of the sample is in the top ten clones.

Taken with the paper, the label for time point translates to: pre-sensitization, week 0. The meaning of the sample's treatment or condition label: therapeutic diphenylcyclopropenone sensitization with weekly scalp DPC. At each patch-test visit, blood was drawn before the patch test was applied. Patients were considered eligible if aged 18 to 70, diagnosed with alopecia and deemed suitable for DPC therapy, and patients were excluded if pregnant. Total RNA was extracted from unfractionated whole blood collected in Tempus Blood RNA tubes. Study-wide conclusions, independent of this receptor: No change with DPC sensitization was found in the number of TCRs above 1 in 1000 frequency, and no evidence of global repertoire structure alterations was found. Patch test score correlated positively with the number of PT1 expanded TCRs, reaching significance at thresholds 8, 16 and 32 but not at 4. Compared with pre-sensitization or healthy control sets, expanded TCRs formed significantly more large CDR3 similarity clusters, which is consistent with antigen-driven responses. Because every patient had alopecia, a presumed autoimmune disease, the patients' immune response might differ from that of healthy individuals. After repeated subsampling, changes were observed in the strength of the expansion versus patch-test correlation and in the threshold at which the correlation became significant.

The germline V gene yields SGHRS for CDR1 and YFSETQ for CDR2. Measured from the cysteine to the phenylalanine, the CDR3 is 16 residues long. Of the read, only the CDR3 DNA is kept; its 48 bases are in frame from base 1. V is reduced by 0 bases and J by 2 bases, leaving a spacing of 12 bases between them. This clonotype occurred a few times. It has no known antigen specificity. Base qualities are missing; no much larger clone stands one base away. This clonotype originated in a woman aged 40 to 50 with alopecia areata. Some clones in this sample may be carry-over from other donors' samples. The sequencing here drew on whole blood, taken in connection with sensitization to the hapten diphenylcyclopropenone (DPC). The rearranged segments are TRBV5-1 and TRBJ2-1; TRBD2 is a weak D gene call, 6 bases matching. The CDR3: CASSLAPGVTYNEQFF. The DNA sequence follows: TGCGCCAGCAGCTTGGCGCCGGGAGTTACCTACAATGAGCAGTTCTTC.